This paragraph covers one TCR beta chain sequence. Its antigen is currently unknown. An Oncomine TCR Beta short-read assay was used to sequence the DNA from cultured CD4+ T cells. TCRdb reprocessed the PCR reads with MiXCR, giving one entry per CDR3 protein. The table includes about 23,000 distinct CDR3 sequences, about 42% detected once. CDR1 is SGHTA, CDR2 FQGNSA, per germline. The V end lost 1 base, the J end lost 8 bases, and 14 bases lay between the germline ends. The CDR3 covers 14 residues. This entry is derived from a study of vaccination and CD4 T cells after COVID-19. Study context: Post-COVID draws came a median approximately 100 days after diagnosis (range 35 to 161).

Study-wide results and limits: Post-vaccination reactive clonotypes (median about 40) did not differ significantly from post-infection (approximately 22).

Noted treatment: roughly 10-day PBMC culture with coronavirus spike peptide pools or control peptides (ViraFEST assay). ViraFEST sequenced TCRs after peptide-pool expansion of antigen-specific T cells. Half the medium was exchanged for fresh IL-2 medium on days 3 and 7. The origin of this receptor is a human donor who received a COVID-19 vaccine. Sequences were derived from CD4+ T cells from blood, cultured in vitro, sampled before SARS-CoV-2 vaccination. This rearrangement joins TRBV7-2 to TRBJ1-2, with a weak D call TRBD1 (6 bases). The CDR3 DNA sequence: TGTGCCAGCAGCTTAGAGACAGGCCCCTACGGCTACACCTTC. Amino acid sequence: CASSLETGPYGYTF.